The 27 T cell receptor beta chains presented below share a single source sample, sequenced in a study of cytotoxic CD8 clonotypes in ibrutinib-treated CLL (dated by TCRdb to the early 2020s). The time point label on this specimen signifies: approximately 25 months on ibrutinib. The library relied on the immunoSEQ multiplex PCR assay. Held by TCRdb, this immuneACCESS table contains in-frame sequences only and omits some clones. Under half of the omission traces to an unresolved V gene where checked; the cause of the rest is unknown. This sample gives approximately 200,000 clones in total; about 72% of them show up just once. Clones ranked in the top ten supply around 15% of the sample. Sequencing was performed on PBMCs, taken after 24 months of ibrutinib treatment. These receptor sequences come from a human donor with chronic lymphocytic leukemia.

V is TRBV29-1 and J is TRBJ2-7; 7 bases line up with TRBD2. The CDR3 covers 12 residues. Trimming at V came to 6 bases and at J to 5 bases, leaving 7 bases not matched to a gene. Germline V gene data show CDR1 as SQVTM and CDR2 as ANQGSEA. Here the CDR3 DNA reads TGCAGCGTCGGCGGACTAGAGGACGAGCAGTACTTC. The encoded protein is CSVGGLEDEQYF.

The V gene is TRBV6-5, the J gene TRBJ2-1, with 7 positions matching TRBD2. J was trimmed by 6 bases and V by 7 bases; bases with no gene match: 9. The CDR3 has 14 residues. The germline CDR1 and CDR2 sequences are MNHEY and SVGAGI. CDR3 bases: TGTGCCAGCAAACTTGGCGGGAGTGTCAATGAGCAGTTCTTC. Translating gives CASKLGGSVNEQFF.

This rearrangement joins TRBV6-6 to TRBJ2-1; 7 bases are a match to TRBD2. V was pared by 2 bases and J by 5 bases, with 9 bases of the junction left unmatched. The germline gives CDR1 MNHNY, CDR2 SVGAGI (reference sequence). The CDR3 is 16 amino acids. Written as DNA, the CDR3 is TGTGCCAGCAGTTACCGAACCGGGACTACAAACAATGAGCAGTTCTTC. It yields the protein CASSYRTGTTNNEQFF.

V is TRBV30 and J is TRBJ1-4; D is possibly TRBD1 (6 bases). Trimming took off 5 bases at V and 4 bases at J, with 14 bases between the two ends. Looked up from germline, CDR1 is GTSNPN and CDR2 is SVGIG (reference sequence). The CDR3 spans 14 residues. CDR3 residues: CAWANLGGNEKLFF. CDR3 bases: TGTGCCTGGGCCAACCTAGGGGGTAATGAAAAACTGTTTTTT.

The rearrangement uses TRBV5-1 and TRBJ2-5, with 8 bases fitting TRBD2. V shed 6 bases, J shed 5 bases, and the junction held 9 bases outside the gene matches. There are 14 residues in the CDR3. Germline CDR1 SGHRS, CDR2 YFSETQ. The CDR3 loop reads CASKRTPGGETQYF. DNA of the CDR3: TGCGCCAGCAAACGGACCCCGGGAGGGGAGACCCAGTACTTC.

The rearrangement joins TRBV9 to TRBJ2-3, with a weak D call TRBD1 (6 bases). The CDR3 consists of 15 residues. Germline V CDR1 and CDR2: SGDLS, YYNGEE. V lost 3 bases, J lost 2 bases, and 13 bases lay in between. The CDR3 region is CASSGRTALTDTQYF. DNA of the CDR3: TGTGCCAGCAGCGGGCGGACAGCTCTCACAGATACGCAGTATTTT.

The chain links TRBV2 to TRBJ1-5; tentative D call: TRBD1 (5 bases). Germline CDR1 SNHLY, CDR2 FYNNEI. V lost 7 bases, J lost 2 bases, and 9 bases lay in between. The CDR3 length is 13 residues. CDR3 residues: CASTVGGNQPQHF. CDR3 nucleotide sequence: TGTGCCAGCACGGTGGGGGGCAATCAGCCCCAGCATTTT.

This sequence joins TRBV27 and TRBJ2-7, with TRBD1 matching over 9 bases. This CDR3 region has 15 residues. Germline V gene data show CDR1 as MNHEY and CDR2 as SMNVEV (reference sequence). V shed 2 bases and J 7 bases; nucleotides not matched to a gene: 9. CDR3 DNA sequence: TGTGCCAGCAGTTTAAGGGACAGGGCTGCTCGGGAGCAGTACTTC. Protein sequence: CASSLRDRAAREQYF.

The rearrangement uses TRBV6-6 and TRBJ2-7; D possibly corresponds to TRBD2 (5 bases). Trimming removed 6 bases from V and 5 bases from J, with 17 bases in between. The CDR3 is 14 amino acids. The V gene's germline CDR1 is MNHNY and CDR2 SVGAGI (reference sequence). The CDR3 sequence: CASRAARERNEQYF. For the CDR3, the DNA is TGTGCCAGCAGGGCCGCGAGGGAGAGGAACGAGCAGTACTTC.

V usage is TRBV28 and J usage is TRBJ1-2, with 11 bases that match TRBD1. The CDR3 consists of 13 residues. CDR1 MDHEN and CDR2 SYDVKM come from the germline V gene. Trimming cost V 8 bases and J 2 bases; bases outside gene matches: 1. In DNA, the CDR3 is TGTGCCAGCGGGACAGGGGGGAACTATGGCTACACCTTC. Protein: CASGTGGNYGYTF.

The count of this clone is one. The chain employs TRBV18 and TRBJ2-3; TRBD2 might be the D (6 bases). The CDR3 has 19 residues. Trimming stripped 4 bases from V and 4 bases from J, with 27 bases between. The germline V gene has CDR1 KGHSH and CDR2 LQKENI. In DNA, the CDR3 is TGTGCCAGCTCACAACTACCGGGACGCGGGAAGTATGGGGCAGATACGCAGTATTTT. Translated: CASSQLPGRGKYGADTQYF.

The chain links TRBV7-2 to TRBJ2-2; D gene ambiguous. Germline values: CDR1 SGHTA, CDR2 FQGNSA. The CDR3 extends over 15 amino acids. V was cut by 2 bases and J by 2 bases, with 9 bases left in between. The CDR3: CASSLRRVNTGELFF. CDR3 nucleotides: TGTGCCAGCAGCTTACGACGGGTAAACACCGGGGAGCTGTTTTTT.

The rearrangement links TRBV6-1 to TRBJ2-1; TRBD2 matches at 10 bases. CDR3 length: 16 amino acids. V trimming: 2 bases; J trimming: 0 bases; junction bases outside the gene matches: 1. CDR1 and CDR2 from the germline V gene are MNHNS and SASEGT. The CDR3 region is CASSESGRGSYNEQFF. CDR3 nucleotides: TGTGCCAGCAGTGAAAGCGGGAGGGGCTCCTACAATGAGCAGTTCTTC.

V gene TRBV30 combines with J gene TRBJ2-1; 16 bases are shared with TRBD2. The V segment lost 2 bases and the J segment 12 bases; nucleotides outside the gene matches: 4. The CDR3 loop spans 14 amino acids. CDR1 is GTSNPN and CDR2 is SVGIG in the germline V gene (reference sequence). CDR3 in DNA: TGTGCCTGGAGTTCGGGACTAGCGGGAGGGCGGCAGTTCTTC. Residues: CAWSSGLAGGRQFF.

The V call is TRBV7-9, the J call TRBJ2-6; D gene unclear. V shed 1 base and J shed 0 bases, with 4 bases lying between them. The CDR3 is made up of 15 amino acids. Germline-derived CDR1 and CDR2 are SEHNR and FQNEAQ (reference sequence). This CDR3 reads CASSLGYSGANVLTF. The CDR3 nucleotides read TGTGCCAGCAGCTTAGGATACTCTGGGGCCAACGTCCTGACTTTC.

The chain has TRBV5-4 and TRBJ1-2; tentative D call: TRBD1 (6 bases). CDR1 is SGHNT and CDR2 is YYREEE in the germline V gene (reference sequence). V was pared by 0 bases and J by 0 bases, with 15 bases between. The CDR3 length is 17 residues. The CDR3: CASSLAQGRVSNYGYTF. As DNA, the CDR3 is TGTGCCAGCAGCTTGGCCCAGGGGAGAGTTTCTAACTATGGCTACACCTTC.

This clone was counted a few times. This chain connects TRBV25-1 to TRBJ2-7, with D maybe TRBD2 (6 bases). Trimming stripped 5 bases from V and 6 bases from J, with 8 bases between. CDR1 MGHDK and CDR2 SYGVNS come from the germline V gene. This CDR3 is 11 amino acids long. The CDR3 nucleotides read TGTGCCAGCAGTCTCGGGAGCGAGCAGTACTTC. This translates into CASSLGSEQYF.

This clone is a singleton in its sample. The rearrangement links TRBV27 to TRBJ2-1, with D tentatively TRBD1 or TRBD2 (5 bases each). Trimming cost V 7 bases and J 3 bases, with 10 bases left between them. The CDR3 is 13 amino acids. Per germline, CDR1 MNHEY and CDR2 SMNVEV (reference sequence). The DNA for the CDR3 is TGTGCCAGCATGTTGGGGGTCTACAATGAGCAGTTCTTC. Translation: CASMLGVYNEQFF.

The chain recombines TRBV7-9 with TRBJ1-1; D gene ambiguous. Trimming stripped 5 bases from V and 6 bases from J, with 7 bases between. The CDR3 has 11 residues. Germline lookup yields CDR1 SEHNR and CDR2 FQNEAQ (reference sequence). CDR3 in DNA: TGTGCCAGCAGCCCTAGAGCTGAAGCTTTCTTT. Its translation: CASSPRAEAFF.

This clone was detected only a few times. This rearrangement joins TRBV27 to TRBJ2-1; 9 bases match TRBD2. V lost 2 bases to trimming and J lost 4 bases; unmatched junction nucleotides: 3. This CDR3 spans 15 amino acids. In germline, CDR1 is MNHEY, CDR2 SMNVEV (reference sequence). CDR3 residues: CASSLLAGPYNEQFF. CDR3 bases: TGTGCCAGCAGTTTACTAGCGGGGCCTTACAATGAGCAGTTCTTC.

The chain couples TRBV5-4 to TRBJ1-1; 8 bases map to TRBD1. The CDR3 is 14 amino acids. V was clipped by 0 bases and J by 3 bases; unmatched bases: 1. Germline-derived CDR1 and CDR2 are SGHNT and YYREEE (reference sequence). CDR3 DNA sequence: TGTGCCAGCAGCTTGGTGACAGGGGACACTGAAGCTTTCTTT. This sequence encodes CASSLVTGDTEAFF.

This clone showed up just once. The chain uses TRBV6-6 and TRBJ1-2; D gene uncertain. The length of the CDR3 is 15 residues. Germline lookup yields CDR1 MNHNY and CDR2 SVGAGI (reference sequence). Between the trimmed V and J ends, which lost 0 bases and 4 bases, there was a span of 12 bases. The CDR3 DNA sequence: TGTGCCAGCAGTTACTCGCTCCAGCAGACCTATGGCTACACCTTC. Protein sequence: CASSYSLQQTYGYTF.

The chain carries TRBV4-3 and TRBJ2-1, with 7 positions matching TRBD2. CDR1 and CDR2 from the germline V gene are LGHNA and YSLEER. Trimming removed 0 bases from V and 0 bases from J; junction bases left unmatched: 5. CDR3 size: 17 residues. CDR3 DNA: TGCGCCAGCAGCCAAGAGCCGGGACTAAGCTCCTACAATGAGCAGTTCTTC. Translated, it gives CASSQEPGLSSYNEQFF.

This chain uses TRBV25-1 with TRBJ2-3, with no clear D. Germline V CDR1 and CDR2: MGHDK, SYGVNS. The CDR3 consists of 17 residues. Trimming cost V 4 bases and J 7 bases, with 24 bases left between them. CDR3 sequence reads: CASSGELMTGDLNTQYF. Written as DNA, the CDR3 is TGTGCCAGCAGTGGCGAACTAATGACTGGGGATTTGAATACGCAGTATTTT. The variable domain in full, with the rest retrieved from reference TRBV25-1 and TRBJ2-3, is EADIYQTPRYLVIGTGKKITLECSQTMGHDKMYWYQQDPGMELHLIHYSYGVNSTEKGDLSSESTVSRIRTEHFPLTLESARPSHTSQYLCASSGELMTGDLNTQYFGPGTRLTVL.

The CDR3 spells CASSDGLAGSYEQYF. Written as DNA, the CDR3 is TGTGCCAGCAGTGATGGACTAGCGGGATCTTACGAGCAGTACTTC. This chain links TRBV25-1 with TRBJ2-7; 12 bases line up with TRBD2. J was trimmed by 4 bases and V by 3 bases; bases with no gene match: 4. The CDR3 extends over 15 amino acids. Germline V gene data show CDR1 as MGHDK and CDR2 as SYGVNS.

This chain links TRBV5-1 with TRBJ1-4, with 9 nucleotides matching TRBD1. The germline V gene has CDR1 SGHRS and CDR2 YFSETQ. This CDR3 has 15 amino acids. V shed 4 bases and J 5 bases; nucleotides not matched to a gene: 6. The CDR3 DNA reads as TGCGCCAGCAGCGCACCGGGACAGGGCAATGAAAAACTGTTTTTT. Encoded protein: CASSAPGQGNEKLFF.

CDR3 protein: CASSQEPQGFEQYF. CDR3 sequence (DNA): TGCGCCAGCAGCCAAGAACCCCAAGGGTTTGAGCAGTACTTC. The rearrangement links TRBV4-1 to TRBJ2-7; D remains unclear. Trimming took off 0 bases at V and 7 bases at J, with 13 bases between the two ends. The CDR3 consists of 14 residues. CDR1 is MGHRA and CDR2 is YSYEKL in the germline V gene.